This T cell receptor (beta chain) was documented in a study of Ad26.COV2.S vaccination and SARS-CoV-2 variants. Measured with immunoSEQ multiplex PCR; TCRdb has only the in-frame clones, and not every one. The data contain roughly 330,000 clones, roughly 90% of them seen just once; the ten biggest clones take up 5.5%. Treatment here: about 20 received Ad26.COV2.S at low or high dose, single or two shots; several received placebo; per-sample allocation not given. Following the first vaccine or placebo injection, samples were taken on day 63. Trimming pared 5 bases from V and 0 bases from J, leaving 8 bases between. The CDR3 has 14 amino acids. The germline V gene has CDR1 SEHNR and CDR2 FQNEAQ (reference sequence). About this clone itself: At the DNA level, this CDR3 is encoded by other sequences in the same sample as well.

The source was peripheral blood, collected in a trial of Ad26.COV2.S vaccine versus placebo. The origin of this receptor is a person between 18 and 65 years old who received the Ad26.COV2.S COVID-19 vaccine or a placebo. The rearrangement links TRBV7-9 to TRBJ1-3; TRBD1 is a possible D gene (5 bases). The CDR3 reads CASSLQDSGNTIYF. The CDR3 nucleotides are TGTGCCAGCAGCCTACAGGACTCTGGAAACACCATATATTTT.